The T cell receptor (beta chain) described here comes from a study of human T cells and chemical hapten exposure. Each CDR3 protein is one row after TCRdb ran MiXCR on the RACE reads. The data contain tens of thousands of distinct CDR3 sequences, 9.5% to 10% of them singletons. This clonotype was counted between two and nine times. The CDR3 runs to 16 residues. The ends lost 3 bases at V and 5 bases at J; junction bases unmatched: 13. CDR1 MGHDK and CDR2 SYGVNS come from the germline V gene. As for time point: pre-sensitization, week 0. As for treatment: therapeutic diphenylcyclopropenone sensitization with weekly scalp DPC.

The rearrangement links TRBV25-1 to TRBJ2-7; 7 bases align to TRBD1. The sequences come from whole blood, collected in connection with sensitization to the hapten diphenylcyclopropenone (DPC). This receptor was obtained from a man in his forties or fifties with alopecia areata. Some clones in this sample may be carry-over from other donors' samples. In DNA, the CDR3 is TGTGCCAGCAGTGAGACGACAGGGCGTTTGACTGACGAGCAGTACTTC. The encoded protein is CASSETTGRLTDEQYF.